A single sample is the source of the 26 T cell receptor beta chains below, sequenced in a study of cytomegalovirus exposure and HLA in healthy donors. The PCR contained 60 Vbeta and 13 Jbeta primers. Some clones are missing from TCRdb's copy, which holds only in-frame ones; the method was immunoSEQ multiplex PCR. The repertoire holds about 160,000 clones, with about 77% as singletons. Sample: PBMCs. Receptor source: a woman between 45 and 65 years old in good health and CMV-seronegative.

The chain employs TRBV6-5 and TRBJ1-1; possible D gene TRBD1, 6 bases. The CDR3 runs 14 residues. Trimming took 7 bases from V and 3 from J, leaving 15 bases between them. CDR1 is MNHEY and CDR2 is SVGAGI in the germline V gene. CDR3 loop: CASNPLGAHTEAFF. CDR3 coding DNA: TGTGCCAGCAATCCCTTGGGGGCACACACTGAAGCTTTCTTT.

V and J are TRBV9 and TRBJ2-7, with 7 bases lining up with TRBD1. The junction had 9 bases not matched to a gene; V was cut back by 4 bases and J by 2 bases. Germline V CDR1 and CDR2: SGDLS, YYNGEE. The CDR3 is made up of 15 amino acids. Here the CDR3 DNA reads TGTGCCAGCAGCCCCCGATCCGGGACAGCCTACGAGCAGTACTTC. Protein product: CASSPRSGTAYEQYF.

CDR3 nucleotides: TGCGCCAGCAGCTTGGATGGGACAGGGGGTCGTGAAAAACTGTTTTTT. It translates to CASSLDGTGGREKLFF. The V call is TRBV5-1, the J call TRBJ1-4, with TRBD1 matching over 11 bases. Germline CDR1 reads SGHRS; CDR2 reads YFSETQ. V dropped 0 bases and J dropped 7; count of bases not matched to a gene: 5. The CDR3 has 16 amino acids.

V and J are TRBV5-1 and TRBJ2-5, with 12 bases matching TRBD1. This CDR3 has 16 residues. The germline CDR1 and CDR2 sequences are SGHRS and YFSETQ. J gave up 4 bases and V 4 bases, and 8 bases lay outside the gene matches. This CDR3 is CASSAQGQGAGETQYF. As DNA, the CDR3 is TGCGCCAGCAGCGCACAGGGACAGGGGGCCGGAGAGACCCAGTACTTC.

This clone came up a few times. The chain recombines TRBV10-3 with TRBJ1-1; D is perhaps TRBD1 (6 bases). The V end was cut by 10 bases, the J end by 1 base, with 16 bases between. Germline V lookup: CDR1 ENHRY, CDR2 SYGVKD. This CDR3 comprises 14 residues. The CDR3 nucleotides are TGTGCCACCGAACAGGGTCTAGGGAACACTGAAGCTTTCTTT. The encoded protein is CATEQGLGNTEAFF.

The chain is built from TRBV7-2 and TRBJ2-5; maybe TRBD2 (6 bases). Trimming left V 3 bases short and J 5 bases short, with 13 bases between. This CDR3 is 14 amino acids long. Germline CDR1 and CDR2: SGHTA and FQGNSA. The CDR3 here is CASSFGLARETQYF. The CDR3 DNA reads TGTGCCAGCAGCTTCGGTCTAGCGAGGGAGACCCAGTACTTC.

The V gene is TRBV18, the J gene TRBJ1-4; D is unclear. CDR1 is KGHSH, CDR2 LQKENI, per germline. This CDR3 is 15 amino acids long. Between the trimmed V and J ends, which lost 2 bases and 4 bases, there was a span of 11 bases. The CDR3 sequence is CASSPGAEGNEKLFF. The CDR3 coding sequence is TGTGCCAGCTCACCAGGAGCAGAGGGTAATGAAAAACTGTTTTTT.

CDR3 loop: CSVGTDQPQHF. The CDR3 region has the DNA TGCAGTGTCGGGACAGATCAGCCCCAGCATTTT. The genes are TRBV20-1 and TRBJ1-5; 7 bases match TRBD1. V lost 7 bases and J lost 5; bases outside the gene matches: 2. Germline lookup yields CDR1 DFQATT and CDR2 SNEGSKA (reference sequence). The CDR3 extends over 11 amino acids.

The chain recombines TRBV28 with TRBJ1-5; TRBD1 might be the D (5 bases). This CDR3 is built from 18 residues. Germline-derived CDR1 and CDR2 are MDHEN and SYDVKM. V gave up 3 bases and J gave up 2 bases, with 20 bases separating them. The CDR3 loop reads CASSLWSGGVVGNQPQHF. For the CDR3, the DNA is TGTGCCAGCAGTTTGTGGTCGGGGGGGGTAGTAGGCAATCAGCCCCAGCATTTT.

As to this clone: A junction end diverges from the germline sequence, so it may reflect a read error. V and J are TRBV9 and TRBJ1-1; 9 bases align to TRBD1. CDR1 SGDLS and CDR2 YYNGEE come from the germline V gene. The CDR3 sequence is 15 residues long. The CDR3 sequence is CANSLRTGVNTEAFF. The DNA of the CDR3 is TGTGCCAACAGCCTTCGGACAGGGGTTAACACTGAAGCTTTCTTT.

The chain is built from TRBV28 and TRBJ2-3; TRBD2 aligns across 14 bases. J lost 3 bases, V lost 4 bases, and 6 bases had no gene match. Germline V lookup: CDR1 MDHEN, CDR2 SYDVKM. This CDR3 contains 17 residues. This chain's CDR3 is CASSSGLAGGLTDTQYF. The DNA of the CDR3 is TGTGCCAGCAGTTCAGGACTAGCGGGAGGACTAACAGATACGCAGTATTTT. The whole variable domain, remainder taken from reference TRBV28 and TRBJ2-3, is DVKVTQSSRYLVKRTGEKVFLECVQDMDHENMFWYRQDPGLGLRLIYFSYDVKMKEKGDIPEGYSVSREKKERFSLILESASTNQTSMYLCASSSGLAGGLTDTQYFGPGTRLTVL.

This clone has just a few counts. This sequence joins TRBV2 and TRBJ2-7; D unresolved. CDR1 and CDR2 (germline): SNHLY, FYNNEI. The CDR3 is made up of 11 amino acids. V was trimmed by 3 bases and J by 4 bases, leaving 4 bases between them. The CDR3 is CASSDEYEQYF. The CDR3 region has the DNA TGTGCCAGCAGTGATGAGTACGAGCAGTACTTC.

The chain carries TRBV5-1 and TRBJ2-7, with 8 bases identical to TRBD1. Germline-derived CDR1 and CDR2 are SGHRS and YFSETQ. The length of the CDR3 is 16 residues. Trimming removed 4 bases from V and 4 bases from J; junction bases left unmatched: 13. CDR3 nucleotide sequence: TGCGCCAGCAGCCGCCCCCCGGACAGGGTTACTTACGAGCAGTACTTC. Protein product: CASSRPPDRVTYEQYF.

This clone was observed a few times. The chain combines TRBV7-2 with TRBJ2-7; maybe TRBD1 (6 bases). Looked up from germline, CDR1 is SGHTA and CDR2 is FQGNSA. The CDR3 is 14 amino acids. Deletions cut 5 bases from V and 3 bases from J, with 14 bases between. CDR3 loop: CASSPKGGVYEQYF. The CDR3 coding sequence is TGTGCCAGCAGCCCGAAAGGGGGAGTCTACGAGCAGTACTTC. Variable domain in full (rest from reference TRBV7-2 and TRBJ2-7): GAGVSQSPSNKVTEKGKDVELRCDPISGHTALYWYRQSLGQGLEFLIYFQGNSAPDKSGLPSDRFSAERTGGSVSTLTIQRTQQEDSAVYLCASSPKGGVYEQYFGPGTRLTVT.

In this sample, this clone turned up once. V and J are TRBV15 and TRBJ2-1; no clear D. CDR1 is LNHNV, CDR2 YYDKDF, per germline (reference sequence). Trimming left V 6 bases short and J 0 bases short, with 12 bases between. The CDR3 contains 15 residues. CDR3 coding DNA: TGTGCCACCAGGTACGTCGGTAGCTCCTACAATGAGCAGTTCTTC. The encoded protein is CATRYVGSSYNEQFF.

This clone appeared once. The chain is built from TRBV11-2 and TRBJ1-2; D is ambiguous. Germline V gene sequence: CDR1 SGHAT, CDR2 FQNNGV. Deletions cut 4 bases from V and 2 bases from J, with 11 bases between. The CDR3 covers 14 residues. For the CDR3, the DNA is TGTGCCAGCAGCTCCCCAACGAGGAACTATGGCTACACCTTC. Amino acids: CASSSPTRNYGYTF.

V and J are TRBV11-2 and TRBJ1-2; D may be TRBD1 (6 bases). The CDR3 is 15 residues long. Germline lookup yields CDR1 SGHAT and CDR2 FQNNGV. V was pared by 4 bases and J by 0 bases, with 12 bases between. The CDR3 reads CASSSGQPANYGYTF. CDR3 nucleotides: TGTGCCAGCAGCTCAGGACAGCCAGCTAACTATGGCTACACCTTC.

The chain links TRBV5-1 to TRBJ2-7; 10 nucleotides agree with TRBD2. V dropped 3 bases and J dropped 4; count of bases not matched to a gene: 7. CDR1 is SGHRS and CDR2 is YFSETQ in the germline V gene. This CDR3 region has 15 residues. CDR3 in amino acids: CASSSLAGAGYEQYF. The CDR3 nucleotides are TGCGCCAGCAGCTCCCTAGCGGGAGCCGGGTACGAGCAGTACTTC. Full variable domain (missing parts from reference TRBV5-1 and TRBJ2-7): KAGVTQTPRYLIKTRGQQVTLSCSPISGHRSVSWYQQTPGQGLQFLFEYFSETQRNKGNFPGRFSGRQFSNSRSEMNVSTLELGDSALYLCASSSLAGAGYEQYFGPGTRLTVT.

The V call is TRBV18, the J call TRBJ2-7; possible D gene TRBD1, 5 bases. The germline V gene encodes CDR1 KGHSH and CDR2 LQKENI. V lost 5 bases, J lost 2 bases, and 10 bases lay in between. The CDR3 loop spans 13 amino acids. CDR3 nucleotide sequence: TGTGCCAGCTCAAAGGGGCGGCCCTACGAGCAGTACTTC. This encodes CASSKGRPYEQYF.

This chain connects TRBV2 to TRBJ2-1; TRBD1 matches at 8 bases. In germline, CDR1 is SNHLY, CDR2 FYNNEI. The CDR3 has 14 residues. V shed 9 bases and J 5 bases; nucleotides not matched to a gene: 9. The CDR3 here is CARQDRVDHNEQFF. CDR3 bases: TGTGCCAGACAGGACAGGGTTGACCACAATGAGCAGTTCTTC.

The chain has TRBV7-6 and TRBJ2-1, with TRBD2 matching over 13 bases. Germline trimming cut 5 bases from V and 5 bases from J; bases unmatched to any gene: 6. In germline, CDR1 is SGHVS, CDR2 FNYEAQ. This CDR3 region has 16 residues. The CDR3 nucleotides are TGTGCCAGCAGCGACCGTGGGACTAGCGGGAACAATGAGCAGTTCTTC. This gives the protein CASSDRGTSGNNEQFF.

This rearrangement joins TRBV2 to TRBJ2-5; 10 bases agree with TRBD2. This CDR3 has 17 residues. Germline V lookup: CDR1 SNHLY, CDR2 FYNNEI. V dropped 2 bases and J dropped 0; count of bases not matched to a gene: 6. For the CDR3, the DNA is TGTGCCAGCAGTGAAATCGGGCTAGCGGGGGACCAAGAGACCCAGTACTTC. Residues: CASSEIGLAGDQETQYF. The complete variable domain, with remaining parts taken from reference TRBV2 and TRBJ2-5, reads EPEVTQTPSHQVTQMGQEVILRCVPISNHLYFYWYRQILGQKVEFLVSFYNNEISEKSEIFDDQFSVERPDGSNFTLKIRSTKLEDSAMYFCASSEIGLAGDQETQYFGPGTRLLVL.

V usage is TRBV7-9 and J usage is TRBJ2-3; 8 nucleotides line up with TRBD1. The junction had 5 bases not matched to a gene; V was cut back by 7 bases and J by 2 bases. The V gene's germline CDR1 is SEHNR and CDR2 FQNEAQ (reference sequence). The CDR3 is 14 amino acids. CDR3 in amino acids: CASNAGQDTDTQYF. The CDR3 bases are TGTGCCAGCAACGCGGGACAGGACACAGATACGCAGTATTTT.

The V and J genes are TRBV6-4 and TRBJ2-3, with D unclear. Looked up from germline, CDR1 is MRHNA and CDR2 is SNTAGT. This CDR3 spans 13 amino acids. The V end was cut by 0 bases, the J end by 3 bases, with 4 bases between. DNA of the CDR3: TGTGCCAGCAGTGACTCGACTACAGATACGCAGTATTTT. Protein: CASSDSTTDTQYF.

The table lists this clone with a count of one. The chain recombines TRBV28 with TRBJ2-7, with 11 bases fitting TRBD2. CDR3 size: 18 residues. Looked up from germline, CDR1 is MDHEN and CDR2 is SYDVKM. V lost 2 bases and J lost 6; bases outside the gene matches: 15. Written as DNA, the CDR3 is TGTGCCAGCAGTTTAGGTCTAGCGGGAGGCCCTCTGAAGGGCGAGCAGTACTTC. Translation gives CASSLGLAGGPLKGEQYF. Supplemented by reference TRBV28 and TRBJ2-7, the full variable domain reads DVKVTQSSRYLVKRTGEKVFLECVQDMDHENMFWYRQDPGLGLRLIYFSYDVKMKEKGDIPEGYSVSREKKERFSLILESASTNQTSMYLCASSLGLAGGPLKGEQYFGPGTRLTVT.

The V gene is TRBV19, the J gene TRBJ1-1; 9 nucleotides agree with TRBD1. Looked up from germline, CDR1 is LNHDA and CDR2 is SQIVND (reference sequence). There are 16 residues in the CDR3. With 6 bases clipped from V and 7 bases from J, the junction kept 15 bases outside the gene matches. CDR3 sequence: CASSNRQGQGTIEAFF. The CDR3 nucleotides read TGTGCCAGTAGCAATCGACAGGGACAGGGCACCATTGAAGCTTTCTTT.